The sequence of this TCR beta chain was determined in a study of blood T cell repertoires in COVID-19. The CDR3 consists of 16 residues. The V gene end was trimmed by 0 bases and the J gene end by 5 bases; junction bases not matched to a gene: 9. Germline V gives CDR1 SGDLS, CDR2 YYNGEE. Here immunoSEQ multiplex PCR was the method, and the copy in TCRdb shows in-frame clones only, minus some. The table records about 380,000 clones, 87% of them present only once. The chain couples TRBV9 to TRBJ2-3; TRBD2 matches at 7 bases. The clonotype originates from a man aged 30-40 years who had recovered from COVID-19. The sample consisted of PBMCs or T cells enriched from blood (not recorded which). The CDR3 bases are TGTGCCAGCAGCGTAGGGGTGCGGGGGACTGGAGATACGCAGTATTTT. It specifies CASSVGVRGTGDTQYF.